The clone carrying this TCR beta chain has only a few counts. The antigen is unknown. Gene names refer to mouse genes. The read ends 4 residues early relative to the CDR3; the germline J gene fills the gap. The entry originates in a study of CD8+ T cells in alopecia areata. Study-wide findings and caveats: Normal skin's resident alphabeta T cells are sequenced alongside lesional scalp T cells.

The CDR3 spans 15 residues. Germline V gives CDR1 NSHNY, CDR2 SYGAGN. Once RNA had been extracted, it was reverse transcribed into cDNA to act as the sequencing template. Repertoires were generated with immunoSEQ multiplex PCR, while TCRdb's copy carries only in-frame clones and drops some. Sampling found over 15,000 clones, none seen once. Cutaneous lymph nodes were pooled and cells sorted by CD4, CD8alpha, NKG2D, NKG2ACE and more. This TCR was recovered from a C3H/HeJ mouse with alopecia areata. MHC haplotype here: H2-k. Sequenced material: CD8+ T cells sorted from a lymph node. The J gene is TRBJ1-2, the V gene TRBV13-1; 9 bases match TRBD1. CDR3 protein: CASSDEGTGRGDYTF. CDR3 DNA, as far as it was read: TGTGCCAGCAGTGATGAGGGGACAGGGAGGGGC.